These 20 T cell receptor beta chains originate from one sample sequenced in a study of patients and donors after allogeneic stem cell transplantation. MiXCR, run by TCRdb on the RT-PCR reads, gives a single entry per CDR3 protein. The sample records about a million distinct CDR3 sequences, 18% being singletons. Material for sequencing was blood, either unsorted or a sorted T cell fraction (not recorded which). The receptor set was obtained from a human donor who was either an allogeneic HSCT recipient or a stem cell or donor lymphocyte infusion donor (not recorded which). It is not recorded whose cells these are; they may come from a transplant donor.

This sequence joins TRBV20-1 and TRBJ2-3; 8 positions match TRBD2. The ends lost 4 bases at V and 8 bases at J; junction bases unmatched: 14. This CDR3 region has 15 residues. Looked up from germline, CDR1 is DFQATT and CDR2 is SNEGSKA (reference sequence). CDR3 sequence (DNA): TGCAGTGCTAAGGGATATAGCGGGGCCCGTCGTACGCAGTATTTT. As protein: CSAKGYSGARRTQYF.

This clonotype was picked up a small number of times. CDR3 loop: CASSSLGADTEAFF. CDR3 coding DNA: TGTGCCAGCAGCTCTTTGGGGGCTGACACTGAAGCTTTCTTT. The J gene is TRBJ1-1, the V gene TRBV7-9; D is possibly TRBD1 (6 bases). Germline assignment: CDR1 SEHNR and CDR2 FQNEAQ (reference sequence). V lost 4 bases and J lost 3, with 12 bases in between. The CDR3 length is 14 residues.

This clonotype was detected many times. V usage is TRBV9 and J usage is TRBJ2-1; D is possibly TRBD1 (7 bases). Germline V gene data show CDR1 as SGDLS and CDR2 as YYNGEE. The CDR3 loop spans 15 amino acids. V lost 3 bases and J 6 bases, leaving 16 bases between the germline ends. CDR3 in DNA: TGTGCCAGCAGCGGGGAGGCACCAGGGGGCAATGAGCAGTTCTTC. This gives the protein CASSGEAPGGNEQFF. Together with reference TRBV9 and TRBJ2-1, the CDR3 gives the full variable domain: DSGVTQTPKHLITATGQRVTLRCSPRSGDLSVYWYQQSLDQGLQFLIQYYNGEERAKGNILERFSAQQFPDLHSELNLSSLELGDSALYFCASSGEAPGGNEQFFGPGTRLTVL.

This clonotype was counted a few times. The chain has TRBV6-1 and TRBJ2-7, with TRBD2 as a possible D gene (5 bases). CDR3 length: 15 amino acids. V was trimmed by 0 bases and J by 4 bases, leaving 13 bases between them. Germline loops: CDR1 MNHNS, CDR2 SASEGT. The CDR3 DNA sequence: TGTGCCAGCAGTGAAGCCGAGCGGAGCCCTTACGAGCAGTACTTC. It specifies CASSEAERSPYEQYF.

This chain connects TRBV5-8 to TRBJ1-4; D perhaps matches TRBD1 (6 bases). The CDR3 runs to 17 residues. Trimming took off 2 bases at V and 7 bases at J, with 21 bases between the two ends. The V gene's germline CDR1 is SGHTS and CDR2 YDEGEE. In DNA form, the CDR3 reads TGTGCCAGCAGCTTACCGCGGGACATTCAAGGTCGTGAAAAACTGTTTTTT. This codes for CASSLPRDIQGREKLFF. The whole variable domain, filled in from reference TRBV5-8 and TRBJ1-4, reads EAGVTQSPTHLIKTRGQQATLRCSPISGHTSVYWYQQALGLGLQFLLWYDEGEERNRGNFPPRFSGRQFPNYSSELNVNALELEDSALYLCASSLPRDIQGREKLFFGSGTQLSVL.

The CDR3 reads CASSVGWGRTNTEAFF. The CDR3 coding sequence is TGTGCCAGCAGCGTCGGGTGGGGACGGACGAACACTGAAGCTTTCTTT. This sequence joins TRBV9 and TRBJ1-1; D might be TRBD1 (5 bases). The CDR3 sequence is 16 residues long. Germline CDR1 and CDR2: SGDLS and YYNGEE. Trimming took 2 bases from V and 1 from J, leaving 15 bases between them.

The sample holds a few counts of this clonotype. V is TRBV7-9 and J is TRBJ1-1; D is unclear. Looked up from germline, CDR1 is SEHNR and CDR2 is FQNEAQ (reference sequence). Trimming pared 5 bases from V and 1 base from J, leaving 8 bases between. The length of the CDR3 is 13 residues. The CDR3 coding sequence is TGTGCCAGCAGCGCTCTCAAGAACACTGAAGCTTTCTTT. This gives the protein CASSALKNTEAFF.

The genes are TRBV11-2 and TRBJ2-7; 9 bases are shared with TRBD2. From germline, CDR1 is SGHAT and CDR2 FQNNGV. After removal of 3 bases from V and 6 bases from J, the junction contained 3 bases not matched to a gene. This CDR3 is built from 13 residues. The CDR3 DNA reads TGTGCCAGCAGCTTTAGCGGGAGCCTCGAGCAGTACTTC. Translated: CASSFSGSLEQYF.

J is TRBJ1-3 and V is TRBV29-1; the D gene is possibly TRBD1 (5 bases). The length of the CDR3 is 13 residues. V lost 4 bases and J lost 4, with 11 bases in between. Looked up from germline, CDR1 is SQVTM and CDR2 is ANQGSEA. CDR3 nucleotide sequence: TGCAGCGTTGCGGCCAGGGAGGGAAACACCATATATTTT. This translates into CSVAAREGNTIYF.

The chain employs TRBV4-3 and TRBJ2-1; 12 bases match TRBD2. The germline gives CDR1 LGHNA, CDR2 YSLEER. The CDR3 is made up of 16 amino acids. V lost 1 base and J lost 8; bases outside the gene matches: 6. Here the CDR3 reads CASSQVASGGAHEQFF. CDR3 in DNA: TGCGCCAGCAGCCAAGTTGCTAGCGGGGGGGCGCATGAGCAGTTCTTC.

This clonotype showed up many times. The chain joins TRBV5-1 to TRBJ2-1; TRBD1 matches at 9 bases. Germline assignment: CDR1 SGHRS and CDR2 YFSETQ. Unmatched junction bases numbered 5, after V lost 4 bases and J lost 3 bases. The CDR3 loop spans 15 amino acids. CDR3 sequence: CASSPGTGSYNEQFF. CDR3 bases: TGCGCCAGCAGCCCCGGGACAGGGAGCTACAATGAGCAGTTCTTC.

This chain connects TRBV2 to TRBJ2-4; possible D gene TRBD1, 5 bases. V shed 1 base and J shed 9 bases, with 16 bases lying between them. CDR1 and CDR2 (germline): SNHLY, FYNNEI. There are 15 residues in the CDR3. The CDR3 coding sequence is TGTGCCAGCAGTGAAGAAAGGGGTAGCATGGGCATTCAGTACTTC. This sequence encodes CASSEERGSMGIQYF.

This clonotype occurred a few times. The chain uses TRBV18 and TRBJ1-3; D gene ambiguous. Trimming pared 10 bases from V and 0 bases from J, leaving 13 bases between. CDR1 KGHSH and CDR2 LQKENI come from the germline V gene. The CDR3 length is 14 residues. The CDR3 region is CATAGRASGNTIYF. CDR3 in DNA: TGTGCCACCGCGGGCAGAGCCTCTGGAAACACCATATATTTT.

The chain joins TRBV20-1 to TRBJ2-7; no definite D call. CDR3 length: 10 amino acids. V was shortened by 6 bases and J by 6 bases, with 9 bases between the two germline ends. CDR1 and CDR2 from the germline V gene are DFQATT and SNEGSKA (reference sequence). The CDR3 bases are TGCAGTGCCGGGTCCGGCGAGCAGTACTTC. This gives the protein CSAGSGEQYF.

This clonotype came up a few times. The CDR3 DNA reads TGTGCCAGCAGTTCCGAGGACAATCACTCTGGAAACACCATATATTTT. It translates to CASSSEDNHSGNTIYF. This chain joins TRBV6-5 and TRBJ1-3; D is possibly TRBD1 (5 bases). The ends were cut back, 4 bases at V and 0 bases at J, with 13 bases in the middle. Germline V gene sequence: CDR1 MNHEY, CDR2 SVGAGI. The CDR3 sequence is 16 residues long.

CDR3 in amino acids: CASSLTTATDTQYF. As DNA, the CDR3 is TGCGCCAGCAGCTTAACAACAGCTACAGATACGCAGTATTTT. The chain joins TRBV5-1 to TRBJ2-3; D gene unclear. V was cut by 2 bases and J by 3 bases, with 10 bases left in between. Germline CDR1 and CDR2: SGHRS and YFSETQ. CDR3 length: 14 amino acids.

The V gene is TRBV25-1, the J gene TRBJ2-5; 11 bases line up with TRBD2. In germline, CDR1 is MGHDK, CDR2 SYGVNS. The CDR3 length is 15 residues. J lost 1 base, V lost 3 bases, and 1 base had no gene match. The CDR3 DNA sequence: TGTGCCAGCAGTGATACTAGCGGGGGCCAAGAGACCCAGTACTTC. Translating gives CASSDTSGGQETQYF.

This chain uses TRBV11-2 with TRBJ2-5; D not resolved. Between the trimmed V and J ends, which lost 1 base and 5 bases, there was a span of 11 bases. CDR3 length: 14 amino acids. CDR1 is SGHAT, CDR2 FQNNGV, per germline. The CDR3 protein is CASSLVSVGETQYF. CDR3 in DNA: TGTGCCAGCAGCTTAGTTTCTGTCGGGGAGACCCAGTACTTC. Together with reference TRBV11-2 and TRBJ2-5, the CDR3 gives the full variable domain: EAGVAQSPRYKIIEKRQSVAFWCNPISGHATLYWYQQILGQGPKLLIQFQNNGVVDDSQLPKDRFSAERLKGVDSTLKIQPAKLEDSAVYLCASSLVSVGETQYFGPGTRLLVL.

In this sample, this clonotype turned up a few times. The chain has TRBV12-3 or TRBV12-4 and TRBJ2-7, with D possibly matching TRBD1 (5 bases). The CDR3 sequence is 15 residues long. Trimming pared 3 bases from V and 0 bases from J, leaving 12 bases between. The CDR3 loop is CASSFRRASSYEQYF. CDR3 in DNA: TGTGCCAGCAGTTTCCGCAGGGCCAGCTCCTACGAGCAGTACTTC.

This chain connects TRBV10-3 to TRBJ2-2, with 7 positions matching TRBD2. Trimming cost V 6 bases and J 4 bases; bases outside gene matches: 2. Germline-derived CDR1 and CDR2 are ENHRY and SYGVKD. The CDR3 is 13 amino acids. CDR3 coding DNA: TGTGCCATCAGCGGGGGGACCACCGGGGAGCTGTTTTTT. Translation: CAISGGTTGELFF.